One and the same sample provided the 20 T cell receptor beta chains below, sequenced in a study of vaccination and CD4 T cells after COVID-19. As to treatment: approximately nine-day PBMC culture with coronavirus spike peptide pools or control peptides (ViraFEST assay). Cultured CD4+ T cell DNA was sequenced using the Oncomine TCR Beta short-read assay. TCRdb reanalysed the PCR reads using MiXCR and keeps one entry per CDR3 protein. Seen here are 21,000 or so distinct CDR3 sequences, around three quarters observed once, and the top ten hold roughly 7.8%. These receptors have no known antigen. The sequencing input was CD4+ T cells from blood, cultured in vitro. The source of these receptors is a human donor who had recovered from COVID-19.

The V call is TRBV12-3 or TRBV12-4, the J call TRBJ2-7; D possibly matches TRBD1 or TRBD2 (7 bases each). V dropped 5 bases and J dropped 2 bases, with 16 bases sitting between them. The CDR3 length is 15 residues. This CDR3 reads CASSLGGTDTYEQYF. The CDR3 bases are TGTGCCAGCAGTCTGGGGGGGACAGACACCTACGAGCAGTACTTC.

This clonotype was seen more than once but under ten times. V usage is TRBV20-1 and J usage is TRBJ1-2; the D gene is possibly TRBD1 (5 bases). The V end lost 4 bases, the J end lost 5 bases, and 14 bases lay between the germline ends. The V gene's germline CDR1 is DFQATT and CDR2 SNEGSKA (reference sequence). This CDR3 region has 13 residues. CDR3 residues: CSATPAQGYGYTF. DNA for the CDR3: TGCAGTGCTACCCCGGCTCAGGGTTATGGCTACACCTTC.

This clonotype has a handful of counts. This rearrangement joins TRBV19 to TRBJ1-5, with TRBD1 as a possible D gene (6 bases). V was pared by 3 bases and J by 1 base, with 16 bases between. Germline CDR1 reads LNHDA; CDR2 reads SQIVND (reference sequence). The CDR3 spans 17 residues. This chain's CDR3 is CASSILGGGRSNQPQHF. CDR3 nucleotides: TGTGCCAGTAGTATCCTAGGGGGGGGTCGGAGCAATCAGCCCCAGCATTTT. The full variable domain, with the rest looked up from reference TRBV19 and TRBJ1-5, is DGGITQSPKYLFRKEGQNVTLSCEQNLNHDAMYWYRQDPGQGLRLIYYSQIVNDFQKGDIAEGYSVSREKKESFPLTVTSAQKNPTAFYLCASSILGGGRSNQPQHFGDGTRLSIL.

The CDR3 region is CASSFLGLAGVLETQYF. The DNA for the CDR3 is TGTGCCAGCAGTTTCCTCGGACTAGCGGGAGTTCTTGAGACCCAGTACTTC. This chain uses TRBV28 with TRBJ2-5; 13 bases fit TRBD2. V trimming: 3 bases; J trimming: 5 bases; junction bases outside the gene matches: 9. The CDR3 is 17 amino acids. CDR1 MDHEN and CDR2 SYDVKM come from the germline V gene.

CDR3 sequence (DNA): TGTGCCTGGAGTGTCGAAGGTTACACTGAAGCTTTCTTT. Amino acids: CAWSVEGYTEAFF. This chain links TRBV30 with TRBJ1-1; D is unclear. Germline V gene lookup returns CDR1 GTSNPN and CDR2 SVGIG (reference sequence). This CDR3 comprises 13 residues. V lost 0 bases and J lost 3, with 8 bases in between. Full variable domain (rest looked up from reference TRBV30 and TRBJ1-1): SQTIHQWPATLVQPVGSPLSLECTVEGTSNPNLYWYRQAAGRGLQLLFYSVGIGQISSEVPQNLSASRPQDRQFILSSKKLLLSDSGFYLCAWSVEGYTEAFFGQGTRLTVV.

The V gene is TRBV6-1, the J gene TRBJ1-6, with TRBD1 identical over 9 bases. The CDR3 runs 15 residues. V was clipped by 6 bases and J by 8 bases; unmatched bases: 8. Germline V gene sequence: CDR1 MNHNS, CDR2 SASEGT. The CDR3 region has the DNA TGTGCCAGCAGGTTATCGGGACAGGGTTATTCACCCCTCCACTTT. Translation: CASRLSGQGYSPLHF.

This clonotype was detected a few times. The rearrangement links TRBV7-2 to TRBJ2-2, with D possibly being TRBD1 (6 bases). Germline lookup yields CDR1 SGHTA and CDR2 FQGNSA. The V gene lost 8 bases and the J gene lost 1 base, with 11 bases spanning the gap. The CDR3 has 14 residues. DNA of the CDR3: TGTGCCAGCTCCCGAGGGGGGAACACCGGGGAGCTGTTTTTT. Translation: CASSRGGNTGELFF.

This CDR3 reads CASSTHTSYGYTF. CDR3 coding DNA: TGTGCCAGTAGTACCCATACTTCCTATGGCTACACCTTC. This chain uses TRBV19 with TRBJ1-2; D gene unclear. Per germline, CDR1 LNHDA and CDR2 SQIVND (reference sequence). The CDR3 length is 13 residues. Trimming cost V 4 bases and J 4 bases, with 10 bases left between them.

V usage is TRBV20-1 and J usage is TRBJ1-5; 7 nucleotides match TRBD1. Unmatched junction bases numbered 4, after V lost 1 base and J lost 4 bases. The CDR3 sequence is 14 residues long. Germline CDR1 DFQATT, CDR2 SNEGSKA (reference sequence). CDR3 residues: CSARAGTANQPQHF. The CDR3 nucleotides read TGCAGTGCTAGAGCCGGGACAGCTAATCAGCCCCAGCATTTT.

V is TRBV27 and J is TRBJ2-3; the match to TRBD2 covers 7 bases. The CDR3 contains 15 residues. Germline values: CDR1 MNHEY, CDR2 SMNVEV (reference sequence). Unmatched junction bases numbered 7, after V lost 7 bases and J lost 0 bases. The CDR3 region is CASTLRGTSTDTQYF. CDR3 nucleotides: TGTGCCAGCACCTTGCGGGGGACTAGCACAGATACGCAGTATTTT.

This clonotype was found once. The chain joins TRBV11-2 to TRBJ2-7; 7 bases align to TRBD1. After removal of 2 bases from V and 5 bases from J, the junction contained 3 bases not matched to a gene. CDR3 length: 13 amino acids. The germline CDR1 and CDR2 sequences are SGHAT and FQNNGV. CDR3 nucleotides: TGTGCCAGCAGCTTACGAGGGGGCCACGAGCAGTACTTC. Translation gives CASSLRGGHEQYF.

V usage is TRBV2 and J usage is TRBJ2-2, with D hard to call. Per germline, CDR1 SNHLY and CDR2 FYNNEI. The CDR3 has 11 residues. The V end lost 6 bases, the J end lost 5 bases, and 4 bases lay between the germline ends. The CDR3 sequence: CASRYTGELFF. Written as DNA, the CDR3 is TGTGCCAGCAGGTATACCGGGGAGCTGTTTTTT.

The chain combines TRBV7-2 with TRBJ1-2; TRBD1 matches 7 bases. Germline trimming cut 6 bases from V and 8 bases from J; bases unmatched to any gene: 3. The germline V gene encodes CDR1 SGHTA and CDR2 FQGNSA. This CDR3 comprises 11 residues. The CDR3 DNA sequence: TGTGCCAGCAGTTCAGGGGGGGGCTACACCTTC. It yields the protein CASSSGGGYTF.

The genes are TRBV7-2 and TRBJ2-3; 8 nucleotides agree with TRBD2. Germline V lookup: CDR1 SGHTA, CDR2 FQGNSA. The CDR3 has 16 residues. The V gene end was trimmed by 6 bases and the J gene end by 3 bases; junction bases not matched to a gene: 11. CDR3 coding DNA: TGTGCCAGCAGGCGGGGCGGGAGCGGGAGTACAGATACGCAGTATTTT. It codes for CASRRGGSGSTDTQYF.

This chain uses TRBV10-1 with TRBJ2-3; TRBD1 matches 11 bases. The germline CDR1 and CDR2 sequences are WNHNN and SYGVQD (reference sequence). The CDR3 loop spans 17 amino acids. V lost 2 bases and J lost 6; bases outside the gene matches: 10. CDR3 in amino acids: CASSEGRTGGFVDTQYF. The CDR3 region has the DNA TGCGCCAGCAGTGAGGGAAGGACAGGGGGCTTTGTGGATACGCAGTATTTT.

This clonotype was counted only a few times. The chain uses TRBV12-3 or TRBV12-4 and TRBJ1-2; D might be TRBD1 (6 bases). With 3 bases removed from V and 4 bases from J, the gap between germline ends came to 9 bases. CDR3 length: 13 amino acids. CDR3 region: CASSFTRGYGYTF. The CDR3, as DNA: TGTGCCAGCAGTTTCACCAGGGGCTATGGCTACACCTTC.

The V call is TRBV20-1, the J call TRBJ1-5; D is possibly TRBD1 (6 bases). The CDR3 is 14 amino acids. CDR1 and CDR2 (germline): DFQATT, SNEGSKA (reference sequence). With 6 bases removed from V and 7 bases from J, the gap between germline ends came to 19 bases. The CDR3 DNA follows: TGCAGTGCACCACGACTCCTCCAGGGGCAGCCCCAGCATTTT. Amino acid sequence: CSAPRLLQGQPQHF.

This chain connects TRBV20-1 to TRBJ2-7; tentatively, D is TRBD2 (6 bases). This CDR3 is 13 amino acids long. Trimming left V 5 bases short and J 3 bases short, with 14 bases between. CDR1 and CDR2 (germline): DFQATT, SNEGSKA (reference sequence). This CDR3 is CSAQTSRFYEQYF. The CDR3 DNA sequence: TGCAGTGCTCAGACTAGTCGATTCTACGAGCAGTACTTC.

This clonotype showed up just a few times. This chain links TRBV6-1 with TRBJ1-5; D is uncertain. The germline V gene encodes CDR1 MNHNS and CDR2 SASEGT. The CDR3 loop spans 15 amino acids. Trimming stripped 7 bases from V and 1 base from J, with 14 bases between. The CDR3 spells CASTSLRGSNQPQHF. The CDR3 bases are TGTGCCAGCACCTCTCTCCGGGGAAGCAATCAGCCCCAGCATTTT.

This clonotype was recorded only once. The chain employs TRBV5-5 and TRBJ1-5; TRBD1 aligns across 8 bases. The germline V gene encodes CDR1 SGHKS and CDR2 YYEKEE (reference sequence). The CDR3 is 18 residues long. Trimming at V came to 4 bases and at J to 0 bases, leaving 12 bases not matched to a gene. The CDR3 loop is CASSPSRQGAYSNQPQHF. The CDR3 nucleotides read TGTGCCAGCAGCCCCAGTCGGCAGGGGGCATATAGCAATCAGCCCCAGCATTTT.